This T cell receptor (beta chain) was sequenced in a study of graft-versus-host responses after intestinal transplantation. At the level of the study: Anti-thymocyte globulin served as induction for all recipients, who then took tacrolimus and steroids for approximately 3 years. Findings of the study overall: Detected in recipient marrow were GvH clones, some of which were first observed in ileum or blood. Where graft-donor T cell macrochimerism was present, patients had high graft-versus-host to host-versus-graft clonal ratios in allografts.

Regarding this clone: Its matching antigen is unknown. In the same sample, other DNA sequences code for this CDR3.

Here immunoSEQ multiplex PCR was the method, and the copy in TCRdb shows in-frame clones only, minus some. The sample holds tens of thousands of clones, roughly 90% seen once. Per the germline V gene, CDR1 is SGDLS and CDR2 is YYNGEE. This CDR3 region has 15 residues. V dropped 0 bases and J dropped 3 bases, with 10 bases sitting between them. The sequence came from a human donor who received an intestinal transplant. This sequence joins TRBV9 and TRBJ2-1; maybe TRBD2 (6 bases). The sample was unstimulated CD4+ T cells sorted from spleen or lymph node cells, taken before intestinal transplant. The CDR3 reads CASSVGIAVYNEQFF. The CDR3 DNA sequence: TGTGCCAGCAGCGTAGGGATAGCGGTCTACAATGAGCAGTTCTTC.